Below, 16 T cell receptor beta chains from the same sample are listed, as sequenced in a study of Graves' ophthalmopathy and Graves' hyperthyroidism. The authors amplified TCR beta CDR3 regions, and they did so from RNA transcripts for repertoire sequencing. An initial RT-PCR round employing HTBI primers preceded a second-round multiplex PCR. TCRdb itself ran the multiplex PCR reads through MiXCR, one entry per CDR3 protein. The sample records over a million distinct CDR3 sequences, around a third being singletons. The source material was peripheral blood or thyroid tissue (not recorded which). The origin of the receptors is an adult man with Graves' hyperthyroidism.

This rearrangement joins TRBV12-3 or TRBV12-4 to TRBJ2-5, with D maybe TRBD1 (6 bases). CDR3 length equals 16 residues. The ends were cut back, 1 base at V and 2 bases at J, with 14 bases in the middle. The DNA of the CDR3 is TGTGCCAGCAGTTTAGGAAGGGGGAATAGGCAAGAGACCCAGTACTTC. It specifies CASSLGRGNRQETQYF.

The table lists this clonotype with many counts. One end of the junction varies from germline; a read error may be responsible. This sequence joins TRBV10-3 and TRBJ1-4; 9 nucleotides align to TRBD1. The V gene's germline CDR1 is ENHRY and CDR2 SYGVKD. This CDR3 contains 15 residues. The CDR3 DNA follows: TGTGCCAGCAGTGACTGGACAGGGGTTAGAGAAAAACTGTTTTTT. Its translation: CASSDWTGVREKLFF.

This clonotype was found many times. The V and J genes are TRBV5-6 and TRBJ1-1; D not resolved. Trimming cost V 0 bases and J 7 bases, with 13 bases left between them. The CDR3 is made up of 14 amino acids. Germline CDR1 and CDR2: SGHDT and YYEEEE. The CDR3 DNA reads as TGTGCCAGCAGCTTGGGGCCCCGTTGGAGTGAAGCTTTCTTT. Its translation is CASSLGPRWSEAFF.

The chain joins TRBV4-3 to TRBJ2-7; TRBD2 aligns across 12 bases. V trimming: 3 bases; J trimming: 3 bases; junction bases outside the gene matches: 3. The CDR3 has 15 residues. Germline V gene lookup returns CDR1 LGHNA and CDR2 YSLEER. CDR3 in DNA: TGCGCCAGCAGCCATTCGACTAGCGGGGGCTACGAGCAGTACTTC. This encodes CASSHSTSGGYEQYF.

The chain carries TRBV19 and TRBJ1-1; no reliable D call. The CDR3 loop spans 13 amino acids. V was clipped by 7 bases and J by 0 bases, with 9 bases between them. The V gene's germline CDR1 is LNHDA and CDR2 SQIVND (reference sequence). For the CDR3, the DNA is TGTGCCAGTATAGCGGGAGTGAACACTGAAGCTTTCTTT. Translating gives CASIAGVNTEAFF. Complete variable domain (other parts from reference TRBV19 and TRBJ1-1): DGGITQSPKYLFRKEGQNVTLSCEQNLNHDAMYWYRQDPGQGLRLIYYSQIVNDFQKGDIAEGYSVSREKKESFPLTVTSAQKNPTAFYLCASIAGVNTEAFFGQGTRLTVV.

V is TRBV20-1 and J is TRBJ2-7; D is uncertain. The CDR3 spans 16 residues. From germline, CDR1 is DFQATT and CDR2 SNEGSKA (reference sequence). The V and J ends lost 0 bases and 9 bases respectively, with 24 bases between them. The CDR3 nucleotides are TGCAGTGCTAGAGATCCCATCGGAGCTGAGTTGTTGGGGCAGTACTTC. Its translation: CSARDPIGAELLGQYF.

Regarding this clonotype: This clone may be a read error of a much larger clone one base away. Here the CDR3 reads CAASDGGVGETQYF. The CDR3 DNA reads as TGTGCCGCCAGTGACGGGGGTGTTGGAGAGACCCAGTACTTC. The V and J genes are TRBV24-1 and TRBJ2-5; weak D call: TRBD2 (6 bases). The CDR3 is made up of 14 amino acids. Germline V gives CDR1 KGHDR, CDR2 SFDVKD.

The chain couples TRBV11-1 to TRBJ2-7; D is undetermined. Matching the DNA end better, TRBJ2-1 makes the J call doubtful. There are 15 residues in the CDR3. Germline V gene data show CDR1 as SGHAT and CDR2 as FQDESV (reference sequence). CDR3 in amino acids: CASSPKQSSYNEQFF. Here the CDR3 DNA reads TGTGCCAGCAGCCCGAAACAGAGCTCCTACAATGAGCAGTTCTTC.

In regard to this clonotype: This CDR3 is missing its conserved last phenylalanine or tryptophan, likely due to a read error. Because the CDR3's place on the DNA is in doubt, the DNA is left out and the CDR3 is given as listed by TCRdb. The V call is TRBV19, the J call TRBJ1-4. Germline V gene sequence: CDR1 LNHDA, CDR2 SQIVND (reference sequence). A total of 9 residues make up the CDR3, ends included. This chain's CDR3 is CASTHRVNY.

The chain combines TRBV20-1 with TRBJ2-7; no reliable D call. This CDR3 region has 12 residues. Germline V gene data show CDR1 as DFQATT and CDR2 as SNEGSKA (reference sequence). Trimming cost V 3 bases and J 7 bases, with 13 bases left between them. CDR3 coding DNA: TGCAGTGCTAGTGAAGGACCGCGGGAGCAGTACTTC. As protein: CSASEGPREQYF.

As to this clonotype: Its ends do not fully match the called genes, so a read error is possible. The chain is built from TRBV5-1 and TRBJ1-1; 9 bases fit TRBD1. The CDR3 length is 15 residues. Germline loops: CDR1 SGHRS, CDR2 YFSETQ. In DNA, the CDR3 is TGTGCCAGCAGCACAAAGACAGGGGGGAACACTGAAGCTTTCTTT. It specifies CASSTKTGGNTEAFF.

This clonotype was recorded at least ten times. The chain has TRBV5-1 and TRBJ2-7, with D perhaps matching TRBD2 (6 bases). Trimming stripped 8 bases from V and 5 bases from J, with 14 bases between. The CDR3 consists of 12 residues. In germline, CDR1 is SGHRS, CDR2 YFSETQ. The CDR3: CASSEWGDEQYF. The CDR3 DNA reads TGCGCCAGTAGCGAGTGGGGGGACGAGCAGTACTTC.

This clonotype was found many times. This chain joins TRBV10-3 and TRBJ2-6; the match to TRBD1 covers 10 bases. The CDR3 length is 17 residues. Germline V lookup: CDR1 ENHRY, CDR2 SYGVKD. V was pared by 9 bases and J by 3 bases, with 11 bases of the junction left unmatched. In DNA, the CDR3 is TGTGCCATTATGGGGACAGGGGAGGAGTTTGGGGCCAACGTCCTGACTTTC. Amino acids: CAIMGTGEEFGANVLTF.

This clonotype was picked up many times. The genes are TRBV29-1 and TRBJ1-2, with no clear D. This CDR3 is built from 13 residues. V lost 6 bases to trimming and J lost 7 bases, with 18 bases between them. Looked up from germline, CDR1 is SQVTM and CDR2 is ANQGSEA. The CDR3 DNA is TGCAGCGTCTGGACTGGGGAGGGAGGTGGCTACACCTTC. Protein product: CSVWTGEGGGYTF.

This clonotype appeared a few times. The chain uses TRBV27 and TRBJ2-7; the D gene is possibly TRBD1 (6 bases). The V end was cut by 7 bases, the J end by 6 bases, with 16 bases between. CDR1 is MNHEY and CDR2 is SMNVEV in the germline V gene (reference sequence). CDR3 size: 13 residues. The chain's CDR3 is CASTTGRGAEQYF. The CDR3, as DNA: TGTGCCAGCACCACGGGCAGGGGAGCCGAGCAGTACTTC.

Concerning this clonotype itself: One end of the junction is discordant with germline, which a read error may explain. This chain connects TRBV10-3 to TRBJ2-5; TRBD2 might be the D (5 bases). Germline loops: CDR1 ENHRY, CDR2 SYGVKD. There are 16 residues in the CDR3. For the CDR3, the DNA is TGTGCCAGCAGTTCCGCTACTAGTTCCTTGCGGGAGACCCAGTACTTC. It codes for CASSSATSSLRETQYF.